The 19 T cell receptor beta chains presented below share a single source sample, sequenced in a study of metastatic and nonmetastatic thyroid tumors. With MiXCR, TCRdb called clones anew from the PCR reads. Of about 40,000 clones listed, roughly an eighth are singletons. Nobody among the patients had been given any treatment before thyroid surgery. Material: blood. Receptors originate from a female donor with papillary thyroid cancer or a benign thyroid nodule (not recorded which). Some clones in this sample may be carry-over from other donors' samples.

This clone was seen at least ten times. The gene calls are TRBV7-6 and TRBJ1-1; 9 bases are shared with TRBD1. The CDR3 is made up of 15 amino acids. J was trimmed by 7 bases and V by 1 base; bases with no gene match: 7. From germline, CDR1 is SGHVS and CDR2 FNYEAQ. The CDR3 region has the DNA TGTGCCAGCAGCTTAGAGGAAACAGGGGGCAGTGAAGCTTTCTTT. This gives the protein CASSLEETGGSEAFF.

This clone was detected many times. The chain carries TRBV5-5 and TRBJ2-4, with 16 positions matching TRBD2. The CDR3 runs 18 residues. CDR1 and CDR2 (germline): SGHKS, YYEKEE (reference sequence). The J segment lost 2 bases and the V segment lost 5 bases, leaving 7 bases of the junction unmatched. CDR3 protein: CASSRPGLAGGSKNIQYF. The CDR3 DNA reads TGTGCCAGCAGTAGACCGGGACTAGCGGGAGGGTCCAAAAACATTCAGTACTTC. Full variable domain (missing parts from reference TRBV5-5 and TRBJ2-4): DAGVTQSPTHLIKTRGQQVTLRCSPISGHKSVSWYQQVLGQGPQFIFQYYEKEERGRGNFPDRFSARQFPNYSSELNVNALLLGDSALYLCASSRPGLAGGSKNIQYFGAGTRLSVL.

This clone has at least ten counts. V gene TRBV5-1 combines with J gene TRBJ1-2; TRBD1 aligns across 7 bases. Germline V gives CDR1 SGHRS, CDR2 YFSETQ. CDR3 length: 14 amino acids. Germline trimming cut 1 base from V and 6 bases from J; bases unmatched to any gene: 6. CDR3 amino acids: CASSLYEGGNGYTF. The CDR3 DNA reads TGCGCCAGCAGCTTGTATGAAGGGGGCAATGGCTACACCTTC.

This clone has more than one count but fewer than ten. This chain links TRBV7-8 with TRBJ1-2; no definite D call. Trimming took 4 bases from V and 3 from J, leaving 15 bases between them. Germline V gene lookup returns CDR1 SGHVS and CDR2 FQNEAQ. The CDR3 is made up of 15 amino acids. CDR3 DNA: TGTGCCAGCAGCTGGACCATCCGGGCTGACTATGGCTACACCTTC. This sequence encodes CASSWTIRADYGYTF.

This clone appeared many times. The chain links TRBV2 to TRBJ2-5; TRBD1 agrees at 8 bases. Per germline, CDR1 SNHLY and CDR2 FYNNEI. The CDR3 extends over 13 amino acids. V was clipped by 5 bases and J by 3 bases; unmatched bases: 2. The CDR3 bases are TGTGCCAGCAGTCAGGGGGCAGAAGAGACCCAGTACTTC. It specifies CASSQGAEETQYF.

There are a few counts of this clone. The genes are TRBV2 and TRBJ1-5; a possible D gene is TRBD1 (5 bases). There are 13 residues in the CDR3. Per the germline V gene, CDR1 is SNHLY and CDR2 is FYNNEI. Trimming took off 7 bases at V and 9 bases at J, with 16 bases between the two ends. This chain's CDR3 is CASMCTQGPPQHF. The CDR3 DNA follows: TGTGCCAGCATGTGTACCCAGGGACCGCCCCAGCATTTT.

This clone was counted ten times or more. The genes are TRBV10-3 and TRBJ1-2; D is undetermined. The V gene lost 0 bases and the J gene lost 3 bases, with 5 bases spanning the gap. The germline gives CDR1 ENHRY, CDR2 SYGVKD. The length of the CDR3 is 13 residues. CDR3 in DNA: TGTGCCATCAGTGAGTCGAGGGACTATGGCTACACCTTC. It is translated as CAISESRDYGYTF.

This clone was counted ten times or more. Distinct nucleotide sequences in the sample also encode this CDR3. The rearrangement joins TRBV3-1 to TRBJ2-1; the D gene could be TRBD1 or TRBD2 (5 bases each). CDR1 and CDR2 from the germline V gene are LGHDT and YNNKEL (reference sequence). The CDR3 sequence is 13 residues long. V lost 4 bases and J 5 bases, leaving 9 bases between the germline ends. This chain's CDR3 is CASSPGPHNEQFF. As DNA, the CDR3 is TGTGCCAGCAGCCCGGGACCCCACAATGAGCAGTTCTTC.

This clone was counted between two and nine times. V and J are TRBV6-1 and TRBJ1-6, with D perhaps matching TRBD1 (6 bases). The germline V and J ends were trimmed by 4 bases and 0 bases, with 10 bases remaining between them. The germline gives CDR1 MNHNS, CDR2 SASEGT. The CDR3 totals 16 residues. Here the CDR3 DNA reads TGTGCCAGCAGTGGCAGGGGAGGCTCCTATAATTCACCCCTCCACTTT. Protein product: CASSGRGGSYNSPLHF.

The gene calls are TRBV6-2 or TRBV6-3 and TRBJ1-2, with 11 bases that match TRBD1. Germline CDR1 reads MNHEY; CDR2 reads SVGEGT. The CDR3 runs to 16 residues. J gave up 0 bases and V 0 bases, and 0 bases lay outside the gene matches. In DNA form, the CDR3 reads TGTGCCAGCAGTTACTCGGGACAGGGGGCTAACTATGGCTACACCTTC. It encodes CASSYSGQGANYGYTF.

This clone was counted many times. The rearrangement links TRBV5-4 to TRBJ1-1; no reliable D call. Germline-derived CDR1 and CDR2 are SGHNT and YYREEE (reference sequence). V lost 3 bases, J lost 7 bases, and 7 bases lay in between. The CDR3 extends over 11 amino acids. The CDR3 bases are TGTGCCAGCAGCTCGGAGTATGAAGCTTTCTTT. This translates into CASSSEYEAFF.

The chain joins TRBV6-4 to TRBJ2-2, with 7 bases aligning to TRBD2. CDR1 and CDR2 from the germline V gene are MRHNA and SNTAGT. V dropped 6 bases and J dropped 9; count of bases not matched to a gene: 13. CDR3 size: 15 residues. CDR3 in amino acids: CASSHGLAETWELFF. The CDR3, as DNA: TGTGCCAGCAGCCACGGTCTAGCGGAAACCTGGGAGCTGTTTTTT.

As to this clone: A much larger clonotype is one base distant, so this may be a read error. This chain uses TRBV5-1 with TRBJ1-1; D might be TRBD1 (6 bases). V was clipped by 4 bases and J by 4 bases, with 14 bases between them. In germline, CDR1 is SGHRS, CDR2 YFSETQ. The CDR3 is made up of 14 amino acids. The chain's CDR3 is CASSPGDMSTEAFF. Written as DNA, the CDR3 is TGCGCCAGCAGCCCCGGGGACATGAGCACTGAAGCTTTCTTT. The variable domain in full, completed from reference TRBV5-1 and TRBJ1-1, reads KAGVTQTPRYLIKTRGQQVTLSCSPISGHRSVSWYQQTPGQGLQFLFEYFSETQRNKGNFPGRFSGRQFSNSRSEMNVSTLELGDSALYLCASSPGDMSTEAFFGQGTRLTVV.

This clone was found a few times. One base away lies a much larger clone, so this may be a sequencing read error. V usage is TRBV18 and J usage is TRBJ1-4; 8 bases are shared with TRBD1. Germline V gives CDR1 KGHSH, CDR2 LQKENI. This CDR3 comprises 15 residues. Here the CDR3 DNA reads TGTGCCAGCTCACCACCGAACAGGGGGAATGAAAAACTGCTTTTT. It encodes CASSPPNRGNEKLLF.

This clone has at least ten counts. The CDR3 here is CSATGGAGSTDTQYF. The CDR3 bases are TGCAGTGCTACTGGGGGCGCAGGCAGCACAGATACGCAGTATTTT. V usage is TRBV20-1 and J usage is TRBJ2-3, with D possibly matching TRBD1 (6 bases). V dropped 4 bases and J dropped 0 bases, with 14 bases sitting between them. This CDR3 has 15 residues. Germline V gene sequence: CDR1 DFQATT, CDR2 SNEGSKA (reference sequence).

This clone appeared a few times. With a much larger clone just one base away, this may be a read error. The rearrangement uses TRBV9 and TRBJ2-7; TRBD1 or TRBD2 may be the D gene (6 bases each). This CDR3 has 13 amino acids. Trimming pared 3 bases from V and 5 bases from J, leaving 12 bases between. The germline V gene has CDR1 SGDLS and CDR2 YYNGEE. Written as DNA, the CDR3 is TGTGCCAGCAGCGAGGGGGGCGGGGACGAGCAGTACTTC. It encodes CASSEGGGDEQYF.

Note on this clone: A much larger clone sits a single nucleotide away, making a read error possible. The chain has TRBV11-1 and TRBJ2-3; possibly TRBD1 for D (6 bases). CDR1 and CDR2 from the germline V gene are SGHAT and FQDESV (reference sequence). Trimming cost V 6 bases and J 3 bases, with 16 bases left between them. CDR3 length: 15 residues. The CDR3 sequence is CASRHGQSFTDTQYF. The CDR3 DNA reads TGTGCCAGCAGGCACGGACAGTCGTTTACAGATACGCAGTATTTT.

Ten or more counts support this clone. V gene TRBV20-1 combines with J gene TRBJ2-3; the match to TRBD2 covers 7 bases. CDR1 is DFQATT and CDR2 is SNEGSKA in the germline V gene (reference sequence). The CDR3 spans 18 residues. The J segment lost 2 bases and the V segment lost 2 bases, leaving 16 bases of the junction unmatched. CDR3 sequence: CSARPVQGRGGDTDTQYF. In nucleotides, the CDR3 is TGCAGTGCTAGACCCGTCCAAGGGCGGGGAGGGGACACAGATACGCAGTATTTT.

This clone was counted at least ten times. V usage is TRBV29-1 and J usage is TRBJ1-1; no clear D. V was cut by 6 bases and J by 3 bases, with 17 bases left in between. The length of the CDR3 is 14 residues. Germline CDR1 is SQVTM and CDR2 is ANQGSEA. CDR3 nucleotides: TGCAGCGTAATGATGAGATCTTCCGACACTGAAGCTTTCTTT. Amino acid sequence: CSVMMRSSDTEAFF.